This T cell receptor beta chain was identified during a study of shared clonotypes between healthy human individuals. Study as a whole: Each donor's CD4 naive and CD4 memory cells filled three plates apiece, CD8 naive two, and CD8 memory one. Study observations and caveats: Sampling used blood alone; tissue repertoires probably differ.

Every donor was a Caucasian adult from Nashville, Tennessee. V lost 1 base to trimming and J lost 4 bases, with 14 bases between them. From germline, CDR1 is SGHRS and CDR2 YFSETQ. The CDR3 loop spans 15 amino acids. Profiling relied on immunoSEQ multiplex PCR, and the TCRdb table lists in-frame clones only, not all of them. The sample lists over 850,000 clones, around three quarters seen once, with roughly 0.57% in the top ten. Comments on this clone: What it recognizes is unknown.

The TCR originated in a man aged 18 to 29 in good health. Some clones in this sample may be carry-over from other donors' samples. The rearrangement uses TRBV5-1 and TRBJ1-1; D possibly corresponds to TRBD1 (6 bases). Specimen: memory CD4+ T cells from PBMCs. Subset indicated: CD45RA-negative fraction. DNA of the CDR3: TGCGCCAGCAGCTTGCGTGGGCAGGGGCTCACTGAAGCTTTCTTT. This translates into CASSLRGQGLTEAFF. Using reference TRBV5-1 and TRBJ1-1 for the parts outside the CDR3, the full variable domain is KAGVTQTPRYLIKTRGQQVTLSCSPISGHRSVSWYQQTPGQGLQFLFEYFSETQRNKGNFPGRFSGRQFSNSRSEMNVSTLELGDSALYLCASSLRGQGLTEAFFGQGTRLTVV.